This T cell receptor beta chain derives from a study of shared clonotypes between healthy human individuals. Study results and limitations: Clonotypes that were shared across four donors made up 4% to 6% of naive CD4 clonotypes. Lower generation probabilities were found for non-shared clonotypes than for those shared by all four donors.

Germline V gives CDR1 MDHEN, CDR2 SYDVKM. V was pared by 5 bases and J by 5 bases, with 1 base of the junction left unmatched. The CDR3 runs 12 residues. CD4+ cells were split into CD45RA+ naive and CD45RA-negative memory subsets. In the case of this clone: What it recognizes is unknown.

Profiled with immunoSEQ multiplex PCR; TCRdb holds only in-frame clones, not every one. The sample includes about 990,000 clones, about four fifths seen only once; the top ten take roughly 0.55%. Sequenced sample: memory CD4+ T cells from PBMCs. The subset denotes: CD45RA-negative fraction. The chain combines TRBV28 with TRBJ2-5; 8 bases are a match to TRBD2. This TCR came from a man aged 18-30 years in good health. Some clones in this sample may be carry-over from other donors' samples. CDR3 nucleotide sequence: TGTGCCAGCAGTCCGGGGGGGGAGACCCAGTACTTC. It is translated as CASSPGGETQYF.